The T cell receptor beta chain under discussion was sequenced for a study of cytomegalovirus exposure and HLA in healthy donors. Findings and limits, study-wide: Generally TCR sequences proved uncommon, though certain public TCRs appeared in numerous donors. Investigators reported 150 to 200 TCR beta chains as tied to cytomegalovirus. Under in vitro conditions, a few CMV-associated chains were confirmed as specific for CMV antigens.

A remark on this clone: Its antigen is unidentified.

CDR3 length equals 14 residues. Looked up from germline, CDR1 is LNHNV and CDR2 is YYDKDF (reference sequence). Trimming took off 5 bases at V and 4 bases at J, with 11 bases between the two ends. TCRdb's table, derived via immunoSEQ multiplex PCR, lists solely in-frame clones and lacks some. The sample records 150,000 or so clones, 89% being singletons. This chain links TRBV15 with TRBJ1-4, with D unresolved. The TCR originated in a woman aged 18-30 years in good health and CMV-seropositive. Sequenced material: PBMCs. Here the CDR3 reads CATSVGSGNEKLFF. The CDR3 DNA follows: TGTGCCACCAGCGTGGGTAGCGGTAATGAAAAACTGTTTTTT.